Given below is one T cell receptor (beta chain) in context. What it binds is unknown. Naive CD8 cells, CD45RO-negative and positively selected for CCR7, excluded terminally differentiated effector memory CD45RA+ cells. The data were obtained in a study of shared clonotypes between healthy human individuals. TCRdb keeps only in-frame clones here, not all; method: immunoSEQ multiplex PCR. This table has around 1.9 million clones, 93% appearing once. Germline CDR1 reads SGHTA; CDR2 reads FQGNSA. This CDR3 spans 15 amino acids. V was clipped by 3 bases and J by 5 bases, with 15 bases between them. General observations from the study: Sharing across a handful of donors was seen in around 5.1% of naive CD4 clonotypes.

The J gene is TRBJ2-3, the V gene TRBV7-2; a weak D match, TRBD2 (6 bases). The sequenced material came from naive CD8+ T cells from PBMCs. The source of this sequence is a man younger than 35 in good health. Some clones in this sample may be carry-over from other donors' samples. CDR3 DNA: TGTGCCAGCAGCTTCTCAATCGGAGGGGAAGATACGCAGTATTTT. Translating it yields CASSFSIGGEDTQYF. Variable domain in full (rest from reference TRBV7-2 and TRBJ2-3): GAGVSQSPSNKVTEKGKDVELRCDPISGHTALYWYRQSLGQGLEFLIYFQGNSAPDKSGLPSDRFSAERTGGSVSTLTIQRTQQEDSAVYLCASSFSIGGEDTQYFGPGTRLTVL.